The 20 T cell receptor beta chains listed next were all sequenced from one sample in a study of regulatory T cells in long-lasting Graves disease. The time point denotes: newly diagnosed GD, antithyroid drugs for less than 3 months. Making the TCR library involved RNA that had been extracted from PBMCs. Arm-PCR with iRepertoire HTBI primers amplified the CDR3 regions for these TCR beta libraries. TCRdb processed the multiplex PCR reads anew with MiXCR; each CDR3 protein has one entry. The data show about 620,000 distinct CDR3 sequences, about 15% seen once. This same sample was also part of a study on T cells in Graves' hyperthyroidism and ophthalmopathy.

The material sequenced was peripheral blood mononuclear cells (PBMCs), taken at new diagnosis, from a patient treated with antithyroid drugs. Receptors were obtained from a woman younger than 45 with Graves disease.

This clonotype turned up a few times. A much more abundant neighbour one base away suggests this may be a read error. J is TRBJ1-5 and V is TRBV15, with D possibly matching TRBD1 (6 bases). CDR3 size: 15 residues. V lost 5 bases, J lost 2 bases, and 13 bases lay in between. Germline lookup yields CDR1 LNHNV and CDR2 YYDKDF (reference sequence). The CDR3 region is CATSPRSGGNQPQHF. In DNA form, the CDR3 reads TGTGCCACCAGCCCCCGGTCAGGGGGCAATCAGCCCCAGCATTTT.

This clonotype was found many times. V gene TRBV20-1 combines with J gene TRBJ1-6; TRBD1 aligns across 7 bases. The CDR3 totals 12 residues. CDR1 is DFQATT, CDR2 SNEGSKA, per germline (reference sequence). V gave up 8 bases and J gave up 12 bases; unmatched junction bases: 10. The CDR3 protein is CSTMEGAIPLHF. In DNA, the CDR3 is TGCAGTACGATGGAGGGGGCTATACCCCTCCACTTT.

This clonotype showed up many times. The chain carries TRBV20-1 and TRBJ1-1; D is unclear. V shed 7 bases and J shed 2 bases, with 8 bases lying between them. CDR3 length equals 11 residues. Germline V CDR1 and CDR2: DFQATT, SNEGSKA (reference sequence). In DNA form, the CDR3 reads TGCAGTGTCTCAAGAAACACTGAAGCTTTCTTT. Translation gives CSVSRNTEAFF.

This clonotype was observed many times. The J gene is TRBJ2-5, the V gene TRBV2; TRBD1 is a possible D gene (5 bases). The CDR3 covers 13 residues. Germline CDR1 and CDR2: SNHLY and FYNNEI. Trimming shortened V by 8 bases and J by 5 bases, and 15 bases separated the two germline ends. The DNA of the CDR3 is TGTGCCAGCTGGGGCAGGGTTCAGGAGACCCAGTACTTC. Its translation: CASWGRVQETQYF.

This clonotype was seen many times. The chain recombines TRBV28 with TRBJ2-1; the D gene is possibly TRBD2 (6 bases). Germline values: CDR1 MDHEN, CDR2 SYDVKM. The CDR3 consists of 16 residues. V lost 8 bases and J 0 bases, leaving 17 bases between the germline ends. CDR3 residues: CASRETGVNSYNEQFF. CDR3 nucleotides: TGTGCCAGCCGTGAGACGGGGGTTAACTCCTACAATGAGCAGTTCTTC.

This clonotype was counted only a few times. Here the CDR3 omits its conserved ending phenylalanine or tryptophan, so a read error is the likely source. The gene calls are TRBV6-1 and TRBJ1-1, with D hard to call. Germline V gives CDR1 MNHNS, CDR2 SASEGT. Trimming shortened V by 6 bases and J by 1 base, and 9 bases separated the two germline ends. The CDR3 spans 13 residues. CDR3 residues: CASSTPGNTEAFL. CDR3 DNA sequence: TGTGCCAGCAGCACCCCCGGGAACACTGAAGCTTTCCTT.

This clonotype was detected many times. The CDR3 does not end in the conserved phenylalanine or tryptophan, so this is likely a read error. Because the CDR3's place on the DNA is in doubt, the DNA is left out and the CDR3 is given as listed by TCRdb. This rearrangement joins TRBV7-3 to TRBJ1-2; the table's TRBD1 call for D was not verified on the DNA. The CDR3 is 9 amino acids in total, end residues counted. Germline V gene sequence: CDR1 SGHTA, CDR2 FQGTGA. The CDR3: CASSPPDSP.

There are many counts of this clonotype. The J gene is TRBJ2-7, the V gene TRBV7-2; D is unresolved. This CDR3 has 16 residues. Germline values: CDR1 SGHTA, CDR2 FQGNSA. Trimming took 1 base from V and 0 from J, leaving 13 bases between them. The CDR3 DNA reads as TGTGCCAGCAGCTTAGACTCGGCGATGATCTCCTACGAGCAGTACTTC. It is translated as CASSLDSAMISYEQYF.

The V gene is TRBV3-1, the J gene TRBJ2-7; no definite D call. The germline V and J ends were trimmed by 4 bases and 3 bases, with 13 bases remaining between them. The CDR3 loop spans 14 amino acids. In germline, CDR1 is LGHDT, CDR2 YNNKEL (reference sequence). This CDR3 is CASSLSRSNYEQYF. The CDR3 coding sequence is TGTGCCAGCAGCCTTAGCAGGAGTAACTACGAGCAGTACTTC.

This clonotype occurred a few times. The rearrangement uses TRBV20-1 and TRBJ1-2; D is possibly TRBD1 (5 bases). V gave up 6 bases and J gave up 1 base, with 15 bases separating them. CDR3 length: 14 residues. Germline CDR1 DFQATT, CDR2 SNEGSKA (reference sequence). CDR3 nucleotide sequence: TGCAGTGCAACCGGGACGTTTGATAACTATGGCTACACCTTC. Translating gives CSATGTFDNYGYTF.

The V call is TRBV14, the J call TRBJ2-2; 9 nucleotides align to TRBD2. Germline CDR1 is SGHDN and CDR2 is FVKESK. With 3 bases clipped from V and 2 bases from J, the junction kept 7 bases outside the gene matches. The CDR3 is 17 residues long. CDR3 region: CASSHTLAGENTGELFF. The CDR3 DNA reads TGTGCCAGCAGCCACACCTTAGCGGGAGAAAACACCGGGGAGCTGTTTTTT.

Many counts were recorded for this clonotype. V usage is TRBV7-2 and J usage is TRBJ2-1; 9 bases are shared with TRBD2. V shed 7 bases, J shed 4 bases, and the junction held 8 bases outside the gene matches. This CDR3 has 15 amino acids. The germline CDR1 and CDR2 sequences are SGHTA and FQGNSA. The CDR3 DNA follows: TGTGCCAGCACTCCGATGGCGGGGGGGTACAATGAGCAGTTCTTC. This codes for CASTPMAGGYNEQFF.

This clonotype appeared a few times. CDR3 protein: CASSLGSSGTYEQYF. The CDR3 DNA follows: TGTGCCAGCAGCTTAGGCTCCAGCGGGACGTACGAGCAGTACTTC. This chain uses TRBV7-8 with TRBJ2-7, with 7 bases that match TRBD2. CDR3 length: 15 amino acids. V lost 1 base, J lost 4 bases, and 7 bases stayed unmatched. Germline CDR1 SGHVS, CDR2 FQNEAQ.

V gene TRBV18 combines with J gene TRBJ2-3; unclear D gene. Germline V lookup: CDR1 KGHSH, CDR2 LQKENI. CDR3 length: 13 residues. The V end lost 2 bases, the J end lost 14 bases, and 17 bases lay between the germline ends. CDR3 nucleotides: TGTGCCAGCTCACCATCCGGACCTCCAGTACCGTATTTT. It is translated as CASSPSGPPVPYF.

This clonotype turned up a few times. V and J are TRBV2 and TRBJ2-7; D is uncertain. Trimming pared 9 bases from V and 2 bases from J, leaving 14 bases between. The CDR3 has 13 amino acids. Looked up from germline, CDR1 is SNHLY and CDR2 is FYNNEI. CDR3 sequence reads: CASSEVQAYEQYF. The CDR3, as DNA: TGTGCCAGTTCAGAAGTTCAAGCCTACGAGCAGTACTTC.

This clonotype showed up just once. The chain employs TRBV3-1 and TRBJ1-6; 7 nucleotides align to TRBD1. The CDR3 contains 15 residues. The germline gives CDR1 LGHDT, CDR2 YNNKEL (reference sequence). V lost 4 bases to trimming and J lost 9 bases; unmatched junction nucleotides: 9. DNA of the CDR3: TGTGCCAGCAGCCCGAGACAGGGACTTTCTTCACCCCTCCACTTT. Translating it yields CASSPRQGLSSPLHF.

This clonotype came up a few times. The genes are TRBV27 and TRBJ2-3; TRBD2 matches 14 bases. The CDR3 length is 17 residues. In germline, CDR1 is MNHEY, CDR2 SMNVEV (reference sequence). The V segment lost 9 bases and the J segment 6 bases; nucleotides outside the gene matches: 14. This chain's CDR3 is CASTYTGLAGVIDTQYF. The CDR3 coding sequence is TGTGCCAGTACATATACGGGACTAGCGGGAGTAATCGATACGCAGTATTTT.

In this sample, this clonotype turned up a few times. CDR3 protein: CASSPILGNEQFF. The CDR3 coding sequence is TGTGCCAGCAGCCCAATATTGGGTAATGAGCAGTTCTTC. This chain joins TRBV9 and TRBJ2-1; D unclear. This CDR3 contains 13 residues. Between the trimmed V and J ends, which lost 4 bases and 7 bases, there was a span of 12 bases. Germline CDR1 reads SGDLS; CDR2 reads YYNGEE. Together with reference TRBV9 and TRBJ2-1, the CDR3 gives the full variable domain: DSGVTQTPKHLITATGQRVTLRCSPRSGDLSVYWYQQSLDQGLQFLIQYYNGEERAKGNILERFSAQQFPDLHSELNLSSLELGDSALYFCASSPILGNEQFFGPGTRLTVL.

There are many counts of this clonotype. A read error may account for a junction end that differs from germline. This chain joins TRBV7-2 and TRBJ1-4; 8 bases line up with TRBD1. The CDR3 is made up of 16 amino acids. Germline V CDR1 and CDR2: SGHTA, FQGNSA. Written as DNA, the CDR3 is TGCGCCAGCAGCCGCTCGCCCGGGACAGGCCAGGAAAAACTGTTTTTT. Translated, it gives CASSRSPGTGQEKLFF.

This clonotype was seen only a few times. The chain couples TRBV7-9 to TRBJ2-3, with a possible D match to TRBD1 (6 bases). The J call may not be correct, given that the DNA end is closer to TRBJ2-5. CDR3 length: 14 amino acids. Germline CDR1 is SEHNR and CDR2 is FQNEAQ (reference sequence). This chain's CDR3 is CASSPEGDGETQYF. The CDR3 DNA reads TGTGCCAGCAGCCCAGAGGGGGATGGAGAGACCCAGTACTTC.